A selection of T cell receptor beta chains follows, all from one sample in a study of blood T cell repertoires in COVID-19. Assay used: immunoSEQ multiplex PCR; TCRdb lists only in-frame clones, some missing. The sample lists roughly 79,000 clones, about 87% occurring once. The material sequenced was peripheral blood. The receptors were gathered from a woman aged 45-65 years with acute or convalescent COVID-19. Each CDR3 is given with its conserved first and last residue. The order of the fields is D gene, J gene, clone size, V gene, CDR3 DNA, CDR3 protein. D genes are given only for firm matches. Size values are once, few and many counts, or a class for expanded clones, and some rows have none.

>TRBD2|TRBJ2-7|NA|TRBV7-2
TGTGCCAGCAGCTCGAGCGGGGGAATATTCTACGAGCAGTACTTC
CASSSSGGIFYEQYF
>TRBD1|TRBJ1-2|NA|TRBV6-5
TGTGCCAGCAGCCCCGAACAGGGGGCGTCCTATGGCTACACCTTC
CASSPEQGASYGYTF
>NA|TRBJ2-1|NA|TRBV5-1
TGCGCCAGCAGCTTGGCCGGGGAGTCCTACAATGAGCAGTTCTTC
CASSLAGESYNEQFF
>NA|TRBJ2-6|NA|TRBV27
TGTGCCAGCAGTTTTAATGGGGCCAACGTCCTGACTTTC
CASSFNGANVLTF
>NA|TRBJ1-5|once|TRBV3-1/TRBV3-2
TGTGCCAGCAGCCAAGCCGGCAGCGGCAATCAGCCCCAGCATTTT
CASSQAGSGNQPQHF
>NA|TRBJ1-3|NA|TRBV28
TGTGCCAGCAGTCCTACAGGGTTGACTGGAAACACCATATATTTT
CASSPTGLTGNTIYF
>NA|TRBJ2-1|NA|TRBV5-1
TGCGCCAGCAGCCCAGACTCCCGGCGGGGTGGCAGGGATGAGCAGTTCTTC
CASSPDSRRGGRDEQFF
>NA|TRBJ1-1|NA|TRBV30
TGTGCCGGCCGGGACACTGAAGCTTTCTTT
CAGRDTEAFF
>NA|TRBJ2-1|NA|TRBV5-4
TGTGCCAGCAGCTTGGCCTGGCAGGGCAGTGAGCAGTTCTTC
CASSLAWQGSEQFF
>NA|TRBJ1-3|once|TRBV7-9
TGTGCCAGGGGGCCCAGAGCTGGAAACACCATATATTTT
CARGPRAGNTIYF